The 8 T cell receptor beta chains listed next were all sequenced from one sample in a study of regulatory T cells in long-lasting Graves disease. Time point specified: newly diagnosed GD, antithyroid drugs for less than 3 months. RNA from PBMCs was the source of the TCR library. Construction of TCR beta libraries relied on iRepertoire HTBI primers and on Arm-PCR targeting CDR3 regions. Each CDR3 protein is one row after TCRdb ran MiXCR on the multiplex PCR reads. The sample yields about 620,000 distinct CDR3 sequences, 15% to 20% seen once. These same data were also listed under a study on T cells in Graves' hyperthyroidism and ophthalmopathy.

Here the sequenced sample was peripheral blood mononuclear cells (PBMCs), taken at new diagnosis, from a patient treated with antithyroid drugs. These receptors were obtained from a young woman with Graves disease.

The rearrangement joins TRBV12-3 or TRBV12-4 to TRBJ1-5, with D unresolved. The V and J ends lost 2 bases and 10 bases respectively, with 12 bases between them. The CDR3 contains 13 residues. For the CDR3, the DNA is TGTGCCAGCAGTTTATCCGGGTATCGCCCCCAGCATTTT. Encoded protein: CASSLSGYRPQHF.

This clonotype has ten or more counts. The chain joins TRBV12-3 or TRBV12-4 to TRBJ2-3, with 7 bases aligning to TRBD2. The CDR3 covers 18 residues. Germline trimming cut 2 bases from V and 2 bases from J; bases unmatched to any gene: 13. The DNA of the CDR3 is TGTGCCAGCAGTTTAATATCTGGCGGGAGAGGATCCACAGATACGCAGTATTTT. As protein: CASSLISGGRGSTDTQYF.

This clonotype was picked up a small number of times. CDR3 sequence reads: CKNRTGEDNGQFF. In DNA, the CDR3 is TGCAAGAACCGGACAGGGGAAGACAATGGTCAGTTCTTC. J is TRBJ2-1 and V is TRBV20-1; 9 nucleotides line up with TRBD1. The CDR3 covers 13 residues. Germline assignment: CDR1 DFQATT and CDR2 SNEGSKA (reference sequence).

A remark on this clonotype: A much more abundant neighbour one base away suggests this may be a read error. The chain recombines TRBV28 with TRBJ1-3; D is possibly TRBD1 (6 bases). The CDR3 consists of 15 residues. In germline, CDR1 is MDHEN, CDR2 SYDVKM. The CDR3 loop is CACSTGYLIGNTIYF. For the CDR3, the DNA is TGTGCCTGCAGTACAGGGTACCTAATTGGAAACACCATATATTTT.

This clonotype showed up just a few times. The chain recombines TRBV6-1 with TRBJ1-2; D might be TRBD1 (6 bases). This CDR3 has 13 amino acids. The V and J ends lost 6 bases and 7 bases respectively, with 15 bases between them. Germline loops: CDR1 MNHNS, CDR2 SASEGT. The CDR3 sequence: CASRPNDRPGYTF. The CDR3 DNA reads as TGTGCCAGCAGGCCAAACGACAGGCCTGGCTACACCTTC.

This clonotype was recorded a few times. This rearrangement joins TRBV7-2 to TRBJ2-6; D not resolved. This CDR3 has 16 residues. Trimming removed 7 bases from V and 1 base from J, with 14 bases in between. CDR1 SGHTA and CDR2 FQGNSA come from the germline V gene. CDR3 DNA sequence: TGTGCCAGCACGGTATACCGATTATCTGGGGCCAACGTCCTGACTTTC. Translation: CASTVYRLSGANVLTF.

This clonotype has only a few counts. This chain's CDR3 is CATSRENRGSYNEQFF. Here the CDR3 DNA reads TGTGCCACCAGCAGAGAAAACAGGGGGTCCTACAATGAGCAGTTCTTC. This sequence joins TRBV15 and TRBJ2-1, with 8 bases lining up with TRBD1. Germline V gene lookup returns CDR1 LNHNV and CDR2 YYDKDF (reference sequence). The V segment lost 0 bases and the J segment 1 base; nucleotides outside the gene matches: 2. This CDR3 comprises 16 residues.

The V gene is TRBV4-1, the J gene TRBJ2-7; D is perhaps TRBD1 or TRBD2 (5 bases each). The CDR3 extends over 16 amino acids. Germline values: CDR1 MGHRA, CDR2 YSYEKL. V was clipped by 0 bases and J by 3 bases, with 15 bases between them. In DNA form, the CDR3 reads TGCGCCAGCAGCCAAGATTGGGGACCGGACCACTACGAGCAGTACTTC. This translates into CASSQDWGPDHYEQYF.